One and the same sample provided the 25 T cell receptor beta chains below, sequenced in a study of blood T cells in healthy people across ages. PCR was performed a second time for roughly 7 to 12 cycles using a sample-barcoded 5' primer and a J-beta primer mix. TCRdb redid the calling of the 5' RACE reads with MiXCR, one entry per CDR3 protein. The sample comprises roughly 900,000 distinct CDR3 sequences, roughly 52% of which are singletons, and roughly 13% rests with the top ten. The specimen sequenced was blood. Every receptor here comes from a man under 40 in good health.

The chain couples TRBV3-1 to TRBJ1-2; 8 positions match TRBD1. Germline-derived CDR1 and CDR2 are LGHDT and YNNKEL (reference sequence). V gave up 1 base and J gave up 5 bases; unmatched junction bases: 6. The CDR3 consists of 15 residues. The DNA for the CDR3 is TGTGCCAGCAGCCAAGTTCCCAGGGGGCTATATGGCTACACCTTC. Protein product: CASSQVPRGLYGYTF.

In its sample, this clonotype was seen a few times. This sequence joins TRBV11-2 and TRBJ1-2; tentatively, D is TRBD1 (6 bases). This CDR3 spans 13 amino acids. Trimming shortened V by 5 bases and J by 1 base, and 8 bases separated the two germline ends. Per the germline V gene, CDR1 is SGHAT and CDR2 is FQNNGV. The CDR3 here is CASSGQHNYGYTF. In DNA form, the CDR3 reads TGTGCCAGCAGCGGACAGCATAACTATGGCTACACCTTC.

As concerns this clonotype: A junction end diverges from the germline sequence, so it may reflect a read error. The chain is built from TRBV6-5 and TRBJ2-1; D gene uncertain. Germline CDR1 reads MNHEY; CDR2 reads SVGAGI. There are 15 residues in the CDR3. The CDR3 DNA reads TGTGCCAGCAGTTATTCGGGCAGTTCCTGCAATGAGCAGTTCTTC. Translated: CASSYSGSSCNEQFF.

V gene TRBV10-3 combines with J gene TRBJ2-7, with D possibly TRBD1 on 6 matching bases. The J call could be wrong; TRBJ2-5 is a better fit for the DNA end. This CDR3 has 13 amino acids. Germline CDR1 and CDR2: ENHRY and SYGVKD. CDR3 nucleotides: TGTGCCATCGGCGATGGCAGGGGAGAGACCCAGTACTTC. Residues: CAIGDGRGETQYF.

This clonotype was observed a handful of times. This rearrangement joins TRBV28 to TRBJ2-3; D remains ambiguous. V was shortened by 4 bases and J by 3 bases, with 8 bases between the two germline ends. CDR3 length: 13 amino acids. Germline values: CDR1 MDHEN, CDR2 SYDVKM. Here the CDR3 DNA reads TGTGCCAGCAGTTCCGTTGAGACAGATACGCAGTATTTT. It yields the protein CASSSVETDTQYF.

The DNA for the CDR3 is TGCAGTGGGGGCCTCCCCTACAATGAGCAGTTCTTC. This sequence encodes CSGGLPYNEQFF. The V call is TRBV20-1, the J call TRBJ2-1; a weak D match, TRBD1 (5 bases). The CDR3 loop spans 12 amino acids. Trimming removed 7 bases from V and 2 bases from J, with 9 bases in between. Germline loops: CDR1 DFQATT, CDR2 SNEGSKA (reference sequence).

This chain uses TRBV6-1 with TRBJ2-1; weak D call: TRBD2 (6 bases). V gave up 0 bases and J gave up 0 bases, with 12 bases separating them. The CDR3 length is 17 residues. The germline V gene encodes CDR1 MNHNS and CDR2 SASEGT. CDR3 amino acids: CASSEARGSASYNEQFF. The CDR3 coding sequence is TGTGCCAGCAGTGAAGCGCGGGGCTCGGCCTCCTACAATGAGCAGTTCTTC.

The rearrangement links TRBV4-1 to TRBJ1-2; 7 bases agree with TRBD1. The J segment lost 3 bases and the V segment lost 0 bases, leaving 16 bases of the junction unmatched. The CDR3 consists of 19 residues. Germline V gene data show CDR1 as MGHRA and CDR2 as YSYEKL. The CDR3 sequence is CASSQDSSPSRGPHYGYTF. The CDR3, as DNA: TGCGCCAGCAGCCAAGATAGTTCCCCTTCGAGGGGGCCTCACTATGGCTACACCTTC.

V is TRBV6-2 or TRBV6-3 and J is TRBJ2-7, with 9 bases that match TRBD2. V shed 1 base and J 4 bases; nucleotides not matched to a gene: 8. Germline CDR1 is MNHEY and CDR2 is SVGEGT. The CDR3 spans 16 residues. CDR3 amino acids: CASSYWAASGVYEQYF. Here the CDR3 DNA reads TGTGCCAGCAGTTACTGGGCGGCTAGCGGGGTTTACGAGCAGTACTTC.

V usage is TRBV11-1 and J usage is TRBJ1-2, with a weak D call TRBD1 (5 bases). This CDR3 has 14 amino acids. CDR1 and CDR2 from the germline V gene are SGHAT and FQDESV (reference sequence). Trimming took off 5 bases at V and 4 bases at J, with 14 bases between the two ends. Here the CDR3 reads CASSDVLQGYGYTF. The CDR3 nucleotides read TGTGCCAGCAGCGATGTTTTGCAGGGCTATGGCTACACCTTC.

The chain links TRBV7-9 to TRBJ1-4; no clear D. The CDR3 covers 12 residues. Germline CDR1 reads SEHNR; CDR2 reads FQNEAQ (reference sequence). V gave up 2 bases and J gave up 9 bases, with 7 bases separating them. DNA of the CDR3: TGTGCCAGCAGCTTAACGGAGCAAAAACTGTTTTTT. Translated: CASSLTEQKLFF.

J is TRBJ2-5 and V is TRBV20-1; D is uncertain. The CDR3 is 14 amino acids. Germline V gene lookup returns CDR1 DFQATT and CDR2 SNEGSKA (reference sequence). The germline V and J ends were trimmed by 2 bases and 1 base, with 11 bases remaining between them. The CDR3 DNA sequence: TGCAGTGCTAGACCGCTAGGAGTCCAAGAGACCCAGTACTTC. It translates to CSARPLGVQETQYF.

The chain employs TRBV5-1 and TRBJ2-1; 7 bases are a match to TRBD2. Germline lookup yields CDR1 SGHRS and CDR2 YFSETQ. With V trimmed by 2 bases and J by 1 base, 6 bases remained unmatched. The CDR3 has 16 residues. CDR3 in amino acids: CASSLAAGISYNEQFF. CDR3 sequence (DNA): TGCGCCAGCAGCTTAGCAGCGGGGATATCCTACAATGAGCAGTTCTTC. Combining the CDR3 with reference TRBV5-1 and TRBJ2-1 gives the whole variable domain KAGVTQTPRYLIKTRGQQVTLSCSPISGHRSVSWYQQTPGQGLQFLFEYFSETQRNKGNFPGRFSGRQFSNSRSEMNVSTLELGDSALYLCASSLAAGISYNEQFFGPGTRLTVL.

The J gene is TRBJ2-1, the V gene TRBV6-1; the D is unclear. The CDR3 consists of 15 residues. The germline gives CDR1 MNHNS, CDR2 SASEGT. V lost 3 bases and J 0 bases, leaving 9 bases between the germline ends. The CDR3 loop is CASSDAPSSYNEQFF. CDR3 DNA: TGTGCCAGCAGTGATGCTCCGAGCTCCTACAATGAGCAGTTCTTC.

The chain carries TRBV6-1 and TRBJ2-5; D not resolved. The CDR3 spans 12 residues. Deletions cut 0 bases from V and 11 bases from J, with 10 bases between. CDR1 and CDR2 from the germline V gene are MNHNS and SASEGT. The CDR3 nucleotides are TGTGCCAGCAGTGAAGCTTTGCAAGAGCAGTACTTC. It is translated as CASSEALQEQYF.

The chain carries TRBV2 and TRBJ1-5; the match to TRBD1 covers 8 bases. V trimming: 4 bases; J trimming: 2 bases; junction bases outside the gene matches: 10. This CDR3 is built from 17 residues. Germline V gene data show CDR1 as SNHLY and CDR2 as FYNNEI. In nucleotides, the CDR3 is TGTGCCAGCAGTGTGTCGTTTGCGACAGGGGGCAATCAGCCCCAGCATTTT. It yields the protein CASSVSFATGGNQPQHF.

The rearrangement uses TRBV12-3 or TRBV12-4 and TRBJ2-1; a weak D match, TRBD2 (6 bases). The V and J ends lost 8 bases and 7 bases respectively, with 12 bases between them. This CDR3 is 12 amino acids long. The CDR3 reads CASRARGNEQFF. The CDR3 DNA follows: TGTGCCAGCCGCGCACGGGGGAATGAGCAGTTCTTC.

This clonotype showed up many times. A much larger clone sits a single nucleotide away, making a read error possible. The chain has TRBV3-1 and TRBJ2-5; 12 bases are a match to TRBD2. With 4 bases clipped from V and 13 bases from J, the junction kept 10 bases outside the gene matches. Germline CDR1 is LGHDT and CDR2 is YNNKEL (reference sequence). The CDR3 has 14 residues. CDR3 sequence reads: CASSPASGGAKAYF. CDR3 coding DNA: TGTGCCAGCAGCCCGGCTAGCGGGGGGGCCAAGGCGTACTTC.

This clonotype appeared once. The chain combines TRBV20-1 with TRBJ1-2; no clear D gene. This CDR3 region has 16 residues. The germline V and J ends were trimmed by 5 bases and 2 bases, with 21 bases remaining between them. The germline V gene has CDR1 DFQATT and CDR2 SNEGSKA (reference sequence). For the CDR3, the DNA is TGCAGTGCTCGTCCGGAGGTTTCAACTATCAACTATGGCTACACCTTC. The encoded protein is CSARPEVSTINYGYTF.

The table lists this clonotype with a few counts. V gene TRBV6-2 or TRBV6-3 combines with J gene TRBJ2-5; D gene ambiguous. Germline V gives CDR1 MNHEY, CDR2 SVGEGT. This CDR3 is 13 amino acids long. V shed 2 bases and J shed 2 bases, with 6 bases lying between them. CDR3 residues: CASSYPAQETQYF. CDR3 DNA sequence: TGTGCCAGCAGTTACCCTGCTCAAGAGACCCAGTACTTC.

The CDR3 reads CASSSYETGGFDTQYF. CDR3 bases: TGCGCCAGCAGCTCGTACGAGACAGGGGGCTTCGATACGCAGTATTTT. The chain carries TRBV5-1 and TRBJ2-3, with 10 bases identical to TRBD1. J was trimmed by 6 bases and V by 3 bases; bases with no gene match: 10. Per the germline V gene, CDR1 is SGHRS and CDR2 is YFSETQ. CDR3 length: 16 amino acids.

This sequence joins TRBV10-3 and TRBJ2-1; 13 bases fit TRBD2. From germline, CDR1 is ENHRY and CDR2 SYGVKD. Trimming cost V 6 bases and J 6 bases; bases outside gene matches: 5. This CDR3 is 15 amino acids long. The CDR3 coding sequence is TGTGCCATCAGCCTAGGGACTAGCGGGATCAATGAGCAGTTCTTC. Its protein is CAISLGTSGINEQFF.

This clonotype was observed a few times. This chain joins TRBV11-2 and TRBJ2-3; 9 nucleotides align to TRBD1. The CDR3 extends over 14 amino acids. Trimming at V came to 5 bases and at J to 4 bases, leaving 4 bases not matched to a gene. Per germline, CDR1 SGHAT and CDR2 FQNNGV. CDR3: CASSAGTGPDTQYF. The CDR3 DNA reads as TGTGCCAGCAGCGCCGGGACAGGGCCAGATACGCAGTATTTT.

The rearrangement links TRBV20-1 to TRBJ2-3, with D tentatively TRBD1 or TRBD2 (5 bases each). The CDR3 has 15 residues. V gave up 5 bases and J gave up 2 bases, with 17 bases separating them. The germline CDR1 and CDR2 sequences are DFQATT and SNEGSKA (reference sequence). CDR3 region: CSAGGHSGYTDTQYF. In DNA form, the CDR3 reads TGCAGTGCTGGGGGTCATTCGGGGTACACAGATACGCAGTATTTT.

This chain connects TRBV28 to TRBJ2-1, with D hard to call. The germline V gene has CDR1 MDHEN and CDR2 SYDVKM. Trimming cost V 1 base and J 0 bases, with 7 bases left between them. The CDR3 contains 15 residues. The CDR3 sequence is CASSLYGNSYNEQFF. As DNA, the CDR3 is TGTGCCAGCAGTTTATATGGAAACTCCTACAATGAGCAGTTCTTC.